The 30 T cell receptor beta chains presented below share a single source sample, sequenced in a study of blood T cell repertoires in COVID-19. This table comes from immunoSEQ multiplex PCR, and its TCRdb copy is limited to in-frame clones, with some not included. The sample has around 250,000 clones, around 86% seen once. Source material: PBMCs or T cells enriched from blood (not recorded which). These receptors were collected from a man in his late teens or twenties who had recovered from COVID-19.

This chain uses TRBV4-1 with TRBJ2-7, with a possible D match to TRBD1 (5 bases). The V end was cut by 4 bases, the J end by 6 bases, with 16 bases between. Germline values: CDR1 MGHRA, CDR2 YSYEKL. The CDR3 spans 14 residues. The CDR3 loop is CASSPVVIGAEQYF. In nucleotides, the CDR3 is TGCGCCAGCAGCCCCGTCGTCATAGGGGCCGAGCAGTACTTC.

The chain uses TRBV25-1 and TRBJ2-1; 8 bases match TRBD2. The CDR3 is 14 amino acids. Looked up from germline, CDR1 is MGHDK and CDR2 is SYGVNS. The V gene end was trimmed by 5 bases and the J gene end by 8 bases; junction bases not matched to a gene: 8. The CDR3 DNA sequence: TGTGCCAGCAGTAGGGCTAGCGGGCCCTATGAGCAGTTCTTC. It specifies CASSRASGPYEQFF.

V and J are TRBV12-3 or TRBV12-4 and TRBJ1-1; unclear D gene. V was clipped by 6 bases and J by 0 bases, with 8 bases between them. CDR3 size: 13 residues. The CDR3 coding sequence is TGTGCCAGCAGCCGGCAGGTGAACACTGAAGCTTTCTTT. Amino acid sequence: CASSRQVNTEAFF.

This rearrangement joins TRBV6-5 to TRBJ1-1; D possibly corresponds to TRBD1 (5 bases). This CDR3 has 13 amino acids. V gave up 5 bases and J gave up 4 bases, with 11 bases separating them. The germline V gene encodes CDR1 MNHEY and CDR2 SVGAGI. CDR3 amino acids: CASSLTGVTEAFF. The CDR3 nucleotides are TGTGCCAGCAGTCTAACAGGTGTCACTGAAGCTTTCTTT.

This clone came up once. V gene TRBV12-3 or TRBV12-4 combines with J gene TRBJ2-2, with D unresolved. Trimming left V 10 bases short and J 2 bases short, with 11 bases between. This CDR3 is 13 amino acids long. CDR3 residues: CATSNSNTGELFF. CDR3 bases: TGTGCCACCTCAAACAGCAACACCGGGGAGCTGTTTTTT.

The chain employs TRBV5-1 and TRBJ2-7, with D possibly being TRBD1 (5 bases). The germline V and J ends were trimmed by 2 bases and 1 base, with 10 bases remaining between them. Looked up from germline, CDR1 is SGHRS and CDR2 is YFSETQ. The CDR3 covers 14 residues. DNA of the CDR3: TGCGCCAGCAGCTTCAGGGCCCCTTCCTACGAGCAGTACTTC. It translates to CASSFRAPSYEQYF.

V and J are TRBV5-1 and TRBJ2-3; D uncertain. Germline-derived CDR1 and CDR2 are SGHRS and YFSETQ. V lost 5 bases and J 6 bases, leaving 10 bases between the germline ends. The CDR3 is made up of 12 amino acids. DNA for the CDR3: TGCGCCAGCAGGGTCAACTTGGATACGCAGTATTTT. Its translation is CASRVNLDTQYF.

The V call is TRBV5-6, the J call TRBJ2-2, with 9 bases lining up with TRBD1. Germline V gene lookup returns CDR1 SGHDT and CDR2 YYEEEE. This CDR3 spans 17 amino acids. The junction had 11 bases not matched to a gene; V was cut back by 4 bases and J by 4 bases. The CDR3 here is CASSRRTGAFSTGELFF. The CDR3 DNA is TGTGCCAGCAGCCGCAGGACAGGGGCATTTAGCACCGGGGAGCTGTTTTTT.

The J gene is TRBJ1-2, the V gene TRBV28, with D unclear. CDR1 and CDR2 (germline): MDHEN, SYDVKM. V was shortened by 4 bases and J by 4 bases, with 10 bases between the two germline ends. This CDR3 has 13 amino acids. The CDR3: CASSSRNSYGYTF. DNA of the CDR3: TGTGCCAGCAGTTCCAGAAATTCCTATGGCTACACCTTC.

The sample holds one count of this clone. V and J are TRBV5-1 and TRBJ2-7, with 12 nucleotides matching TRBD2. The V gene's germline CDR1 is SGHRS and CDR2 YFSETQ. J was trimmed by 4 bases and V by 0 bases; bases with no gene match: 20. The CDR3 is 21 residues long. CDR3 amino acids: CASSLGLSAGASGRGLYEQYF. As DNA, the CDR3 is TGCGCCAGCAGCTTGGGTCTCTCCGCTGGGGCTAGCGGGAGGGGATTATACGAGCAGTACTTC.

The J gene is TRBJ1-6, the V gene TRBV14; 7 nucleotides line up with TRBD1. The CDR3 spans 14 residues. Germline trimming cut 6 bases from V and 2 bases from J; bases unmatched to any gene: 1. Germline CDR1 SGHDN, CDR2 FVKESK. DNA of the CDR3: TGTGCCAGCAGGCAGGGGGCCTATAATTCACCCCTCCACTTT. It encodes CASRQGAYNSPLHF.

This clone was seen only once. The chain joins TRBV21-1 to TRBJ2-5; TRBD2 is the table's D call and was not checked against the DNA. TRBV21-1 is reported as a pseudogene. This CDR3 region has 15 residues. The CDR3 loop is CARGPPGLAQETQYF. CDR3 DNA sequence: TGTGCCAGAGGGCCTCCGGGACTAGCGCAAGAGACCCAGTACTTC.

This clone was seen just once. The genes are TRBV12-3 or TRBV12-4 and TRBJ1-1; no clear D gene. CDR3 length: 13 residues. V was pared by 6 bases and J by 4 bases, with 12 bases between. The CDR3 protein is CASSPVVPTEAFF. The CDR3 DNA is TGTGCCAGCAGCCCAGTGGTTCCCACTGAAGCTTTCTTT.

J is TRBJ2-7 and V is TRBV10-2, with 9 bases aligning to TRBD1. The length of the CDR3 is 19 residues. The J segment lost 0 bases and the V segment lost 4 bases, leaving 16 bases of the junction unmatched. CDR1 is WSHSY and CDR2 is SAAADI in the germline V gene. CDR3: CASSVLGSTQGASSYEQYF. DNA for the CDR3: TGCGCCAGCAGTGTCCTGGGGTCGACACAGGGGGCAAGCTCCTACGAGCAGTACTTC.

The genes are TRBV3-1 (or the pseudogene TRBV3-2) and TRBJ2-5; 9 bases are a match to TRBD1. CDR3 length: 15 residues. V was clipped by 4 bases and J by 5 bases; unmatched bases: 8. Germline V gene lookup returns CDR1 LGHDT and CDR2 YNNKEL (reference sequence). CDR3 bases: TGTGCCAGCAGCCCCCGACAGGGGGTCGGGGAGACCCAGTACTTC. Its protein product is CASSPRQGVGETQYF.

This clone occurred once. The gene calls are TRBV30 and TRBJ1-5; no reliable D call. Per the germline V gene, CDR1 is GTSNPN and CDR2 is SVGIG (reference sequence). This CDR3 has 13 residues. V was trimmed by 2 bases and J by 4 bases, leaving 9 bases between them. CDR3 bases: TGTGCCTGGAGTAACCGCGTGAATCAGCCCCAGCATTTT. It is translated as CAWSNRVNQPQHF.

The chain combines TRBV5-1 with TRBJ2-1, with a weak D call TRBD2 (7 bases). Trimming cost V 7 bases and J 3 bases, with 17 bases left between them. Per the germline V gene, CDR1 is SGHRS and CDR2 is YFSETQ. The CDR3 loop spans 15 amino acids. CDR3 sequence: CASHLEGGSYNEQFF. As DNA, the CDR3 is TGCGCCAGCCACCTCGAGGGGGGGAGCTACAATGAGCAGTTCTTC.

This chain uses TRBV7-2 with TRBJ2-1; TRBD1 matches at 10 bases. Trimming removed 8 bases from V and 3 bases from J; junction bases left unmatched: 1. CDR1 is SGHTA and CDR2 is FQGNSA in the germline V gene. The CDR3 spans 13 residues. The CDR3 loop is CASGQGVYNEQFF. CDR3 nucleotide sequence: TGTGCCAGCGGACAGGGGGTCTACAATGAGCAGTTCTTC. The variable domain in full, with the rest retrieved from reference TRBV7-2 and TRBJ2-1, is GAGVSQSPSNKVTEKGKDVELRCDPISGHTALYWYRQSLGQGLEFLIYFQGNSAPDKSGLPSDRFSAERTGGSVSTLTIQRTQQEDSAVYLCASGQGVYNEQFFGPGTRLTVL.

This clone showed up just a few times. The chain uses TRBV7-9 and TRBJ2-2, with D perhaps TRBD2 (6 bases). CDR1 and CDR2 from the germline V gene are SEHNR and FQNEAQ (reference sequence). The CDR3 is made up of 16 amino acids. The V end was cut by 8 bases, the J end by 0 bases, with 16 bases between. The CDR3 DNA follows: TGTGCCAGCTTAGGAGGGGACGCTGCGAACACCGGGGAGCTGTTTTTT. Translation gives CASLGGDAANTGELFF.

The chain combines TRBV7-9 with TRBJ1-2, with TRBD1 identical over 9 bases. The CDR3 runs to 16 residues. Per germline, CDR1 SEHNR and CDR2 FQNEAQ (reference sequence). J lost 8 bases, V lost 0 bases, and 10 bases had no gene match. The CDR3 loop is CASSLAFDRDREGYTF. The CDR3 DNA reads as TGTGCCAGCAGCTTAGCCTTCGATAGGGACAGGGAAGGCTACACCTTC.

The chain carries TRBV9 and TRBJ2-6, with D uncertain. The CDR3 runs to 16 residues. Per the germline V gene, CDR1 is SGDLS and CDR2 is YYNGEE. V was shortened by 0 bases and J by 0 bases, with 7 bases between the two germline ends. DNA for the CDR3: TGTGCCAGCAGCGTAGGCGCCCCCTCTGGGGCCAACGTCCTGACTTTC. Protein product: CASSVGAPSGANVLTF.

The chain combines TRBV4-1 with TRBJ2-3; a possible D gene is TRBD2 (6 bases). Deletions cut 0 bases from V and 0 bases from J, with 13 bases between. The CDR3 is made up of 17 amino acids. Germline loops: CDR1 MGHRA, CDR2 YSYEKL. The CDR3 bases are TGCGCCAGCAGCCAAGATGGGCGGGACGGGAGCACAGATACGCAGTATTTT. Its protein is CASSQDGRDGSTDTQYF.

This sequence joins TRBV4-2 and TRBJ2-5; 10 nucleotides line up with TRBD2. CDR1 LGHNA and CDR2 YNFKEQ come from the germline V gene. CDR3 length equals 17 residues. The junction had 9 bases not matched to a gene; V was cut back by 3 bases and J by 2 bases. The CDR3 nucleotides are TGTGCCAGCAGCCAGACTGCTAGCGGGGGCCTGCAAGAGACCCAGTACTTC. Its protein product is CASSQTASGGLQETQYF.

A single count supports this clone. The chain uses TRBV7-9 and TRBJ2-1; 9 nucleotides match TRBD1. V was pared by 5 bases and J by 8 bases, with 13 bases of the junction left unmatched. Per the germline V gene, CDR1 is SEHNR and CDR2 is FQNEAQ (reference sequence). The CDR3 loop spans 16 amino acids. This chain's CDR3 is CASSPLGRDREDEQFF. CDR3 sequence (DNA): TGTGCCAGCAGCCCGTTAGGCCGGGACAGGGAGGATGAGCAGTTCTTC.

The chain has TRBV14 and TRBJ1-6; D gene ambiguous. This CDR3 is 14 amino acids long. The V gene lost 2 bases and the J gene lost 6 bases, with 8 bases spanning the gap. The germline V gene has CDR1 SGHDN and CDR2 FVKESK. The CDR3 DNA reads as TGTGCCAGCAGCCAATGGCCTAGTAATTCACCCCTCCACTTT. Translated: CASSQWPSNSPLHF.

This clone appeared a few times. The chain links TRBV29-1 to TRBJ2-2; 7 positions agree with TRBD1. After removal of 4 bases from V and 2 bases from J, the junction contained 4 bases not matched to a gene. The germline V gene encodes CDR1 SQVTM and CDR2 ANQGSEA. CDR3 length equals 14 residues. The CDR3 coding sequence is TGCAGCGTTGTCGGGACAGAAAACACCGGGGAGCTGTTTTTT. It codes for CSVVGTENTGELFF.

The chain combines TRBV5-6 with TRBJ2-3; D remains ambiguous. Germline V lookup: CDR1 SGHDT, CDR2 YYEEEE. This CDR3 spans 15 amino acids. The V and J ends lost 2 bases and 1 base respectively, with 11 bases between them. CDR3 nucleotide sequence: TGTGCCAGCAGCTTAGTAGTCGCCGGCACAGATACGCAGTATTTT. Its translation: CASSLVVAGTDTQYF. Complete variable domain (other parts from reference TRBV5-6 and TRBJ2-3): DAGVTQSPTHLIKTRGQQVTLRCSPKSGHDTVSWYQQALGQGPQFIFQYYEEEERQRGNFPDRFSGHQFPNYSSELNVNALLLGDSALYLCASSLVVAGTDTQYFGPGTRLTVL.

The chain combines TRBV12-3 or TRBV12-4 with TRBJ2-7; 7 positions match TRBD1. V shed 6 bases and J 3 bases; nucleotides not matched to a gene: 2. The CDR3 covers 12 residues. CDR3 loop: CASRNRGYEQYF. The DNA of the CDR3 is TGTGCCAGCAGGAACAGGGGCTACGAGCAGTACTTC.

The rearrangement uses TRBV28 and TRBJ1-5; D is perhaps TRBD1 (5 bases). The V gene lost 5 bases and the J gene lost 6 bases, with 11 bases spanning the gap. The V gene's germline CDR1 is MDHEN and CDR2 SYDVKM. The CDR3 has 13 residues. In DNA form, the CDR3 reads TGTGCCAGCAGTCCGGGACTGGTTCAGCCCCAGCATTTT. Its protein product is CASSPGLVQPQHF.

CDR3 sequence reads: CASSRRDSRTNQPQHF. As DNA, the CDR3 is TGTGCCAGTAGTAGAAGGGACAGCCGAACCAATCAGCCCCAGCATTTT. The V call is TRBV19, the J call TRBJ1-5; 7 bases are a match to TRBD1. CDR1 LNHDA and CDR2 SQIVND come from the germline V gene (reference sequence). V lost 4 bases, J lost 3 bases, and 9 bases stayed unmatched. The CDR3 extends over 16 amino acids.